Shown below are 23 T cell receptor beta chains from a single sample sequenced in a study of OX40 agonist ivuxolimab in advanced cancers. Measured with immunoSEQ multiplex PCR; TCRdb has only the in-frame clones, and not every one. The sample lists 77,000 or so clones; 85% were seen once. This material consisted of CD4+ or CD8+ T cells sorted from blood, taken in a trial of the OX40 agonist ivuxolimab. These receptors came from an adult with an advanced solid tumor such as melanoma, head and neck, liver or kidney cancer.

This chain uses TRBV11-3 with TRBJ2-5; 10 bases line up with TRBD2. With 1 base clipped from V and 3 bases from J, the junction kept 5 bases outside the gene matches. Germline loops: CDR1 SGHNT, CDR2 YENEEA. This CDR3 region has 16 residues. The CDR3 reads CASSLGGLAHEETQYF. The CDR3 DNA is TGTGCCAGCAGCTTAGGGGGACTAGCGCACGAAGAGACCCAGTACTTC.

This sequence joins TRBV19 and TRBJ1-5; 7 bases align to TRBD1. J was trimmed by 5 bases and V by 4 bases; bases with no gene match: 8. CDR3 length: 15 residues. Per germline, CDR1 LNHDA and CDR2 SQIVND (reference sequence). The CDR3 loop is CASSRMGQSYQPQHF. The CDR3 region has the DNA TGTGCCAGTAGTAGGATGGGACAGTCGTATCAGCCCCAGCATTTT.

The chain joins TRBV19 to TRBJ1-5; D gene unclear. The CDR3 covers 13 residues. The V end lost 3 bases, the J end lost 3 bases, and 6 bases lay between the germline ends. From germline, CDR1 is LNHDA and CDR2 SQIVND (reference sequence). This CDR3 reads CASSMDLNQPQHF. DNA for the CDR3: TGTGCCAGTAGTATGGATCTCAATCAGCCCCAGCATTTT.

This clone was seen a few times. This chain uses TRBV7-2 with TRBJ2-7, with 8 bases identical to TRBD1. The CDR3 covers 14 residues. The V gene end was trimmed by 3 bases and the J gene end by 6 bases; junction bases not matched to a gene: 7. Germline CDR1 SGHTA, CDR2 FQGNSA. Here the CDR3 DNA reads TGTGCCAGCAGCTTCGGCTCTACAGGGGGCGAGCAGTACTTC. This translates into CASSFGSTGGEQYF.

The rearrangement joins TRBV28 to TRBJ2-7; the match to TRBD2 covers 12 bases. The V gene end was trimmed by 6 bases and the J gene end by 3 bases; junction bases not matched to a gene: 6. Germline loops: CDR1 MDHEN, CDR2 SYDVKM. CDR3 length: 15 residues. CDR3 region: CASSAETSGSYEQYF. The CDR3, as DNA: TGTGCCAGCAGCGCAGAGACTAGCGGGAGCTACGAGCAGTACTTC.

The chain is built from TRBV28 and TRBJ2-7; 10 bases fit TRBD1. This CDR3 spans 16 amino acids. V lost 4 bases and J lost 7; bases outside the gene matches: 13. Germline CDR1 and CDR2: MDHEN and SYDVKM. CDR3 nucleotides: TGTGCCAGCAGTTCCCCCGACAGGGGGCGCTTAGTTGAGCAGTACTTC. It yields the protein CASSSPDRGRLVEQYF. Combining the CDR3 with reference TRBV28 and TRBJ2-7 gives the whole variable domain DVKVTQSSRYLVKRTGEKVFLECVQDMDHENMFWYRQDPGLGLRLIYFSYDVKMKEKGDIPEGYSVSREKKERFSLILESASTNQTSMYLCASSSPDRGRLVEQYFGPGTRLTVT.

Written as DNA, the CDR3 is TGTGCCAGCAGTGTGACAGGGATGAATTCACCCCTCCACTTT. This translates into CASSVTGMNSPLHF. The chain recombines TRBV2 with TRBJ1-6; 7 bases line up with TRBD1. J was trimmed by 7 bases and V by 4 bases; bases with no gene match: 4. CDR1 is SNHLY and CDR2 is FYNNEI in the germline V gene. This CDR3 has 14 amino acids.

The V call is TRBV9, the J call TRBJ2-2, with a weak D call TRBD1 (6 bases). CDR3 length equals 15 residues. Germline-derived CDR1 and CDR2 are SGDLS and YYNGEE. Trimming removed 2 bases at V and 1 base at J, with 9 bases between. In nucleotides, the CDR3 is TGTGCCAGCAGCGTCCCGACAGGGAACACCGGGGAGCTGTTTTTT. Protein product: CASSVPTGNTGELFF.

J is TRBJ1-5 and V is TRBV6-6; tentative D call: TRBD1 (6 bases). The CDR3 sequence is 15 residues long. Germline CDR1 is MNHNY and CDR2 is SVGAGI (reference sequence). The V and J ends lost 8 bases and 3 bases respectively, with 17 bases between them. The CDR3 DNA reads TGTGCCAGCCGCTACAGGGCCGGGTTCAATCAGCCCCAGCATTTT. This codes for CASRYRAGFNQPQHF.

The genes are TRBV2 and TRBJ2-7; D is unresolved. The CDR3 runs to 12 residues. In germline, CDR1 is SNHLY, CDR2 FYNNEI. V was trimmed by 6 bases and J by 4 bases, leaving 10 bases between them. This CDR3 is CASRLEKYEQYF. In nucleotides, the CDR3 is TGTGCCAGCAGGCTAGAGAAATACGAGCAGTACTTC. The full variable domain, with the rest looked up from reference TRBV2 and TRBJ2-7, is EPEVTQTPSHQVTQMGQEVILRCVPISNHLYFYWYRQILGQKVEFLVSFYNNEISEKSEIFDDQFSVERPDGSNFTLKIRSTKLEDSAMYFCASRLEKYEQYFGPGTRLTVT.

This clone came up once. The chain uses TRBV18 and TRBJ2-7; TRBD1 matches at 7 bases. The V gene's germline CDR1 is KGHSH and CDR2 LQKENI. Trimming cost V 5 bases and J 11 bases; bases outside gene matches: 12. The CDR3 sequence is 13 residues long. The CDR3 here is CASSTGTGTEEYF. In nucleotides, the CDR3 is TGTGCCAGCTCAACGGGAACCGGGACAGAAGAGTACTTC.

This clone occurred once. The CDR3 region is CASSQGDRGMRTEAFF. Here the CDR3 DNA reads TGCGCCAGCAGCCAAGGGGACAGGGGTATGAGGACTGAAGCTTTCTTT. This rearrangement joins TRBV4-1 to TRBJ1-1; 10 bases are shared with TRBD1. The CDR3 consists of 16 residues. Germline V gene sequence: CDR1 MGHRA, CDR2 YSYEKL. The V and J ends lost 1 base and 5 bases, in that order; junction bases with no gene match: 7.

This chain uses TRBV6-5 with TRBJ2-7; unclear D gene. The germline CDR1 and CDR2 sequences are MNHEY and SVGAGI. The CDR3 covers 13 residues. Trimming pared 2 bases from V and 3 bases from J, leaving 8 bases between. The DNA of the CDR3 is TGTGCCAGCAGTTACATTGGCGGCTACGAGCAGTACTTC. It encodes CASSYIGGYEQYF.

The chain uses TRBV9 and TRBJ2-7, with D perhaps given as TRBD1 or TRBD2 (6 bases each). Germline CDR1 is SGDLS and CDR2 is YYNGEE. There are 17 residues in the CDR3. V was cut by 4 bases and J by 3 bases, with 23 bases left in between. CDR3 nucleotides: TGTGCCAGCAGCTACCTCCCGGAGGGGGGAGTAGGCTACGAGCAGTACTTC. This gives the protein CASSYLPEGGVGYEQYF.

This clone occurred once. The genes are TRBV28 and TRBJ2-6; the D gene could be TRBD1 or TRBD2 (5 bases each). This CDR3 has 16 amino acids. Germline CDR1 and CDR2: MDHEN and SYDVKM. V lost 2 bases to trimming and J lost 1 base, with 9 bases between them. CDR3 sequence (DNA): TGTGCCAGCAGTTTAACTGGGGGATCTGGGGCCAACGTCCTGACTTTC. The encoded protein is CASSLTGGSGANVLTF. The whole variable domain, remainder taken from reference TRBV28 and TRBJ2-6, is DVKVTQSSRYLVKRTGEKVFLECVQDMDHENMFWYRQDPGLGLRLIYFSYDVKMKEKGDIPEGYSVSREKKERFSLILESASTNQTSMYLCASSLTGGSGANVLTFGAGSRLTVL.

The CDR3 is CASSEERPNEQFF. CDR3 DNA sequence: TGTGCCAGCAGTGAGGAACGCCCCAATGAGCAGTTCTTC. The chain employs TRBV6-4 and TRBJ2-1; D gene ambiguous. V was trimmed by 3 bases and J by 6 bases, leaving 9 bases between them. Looked up from germline, CDR1 is MRHNA and CDR2 is SNTAGT. CDR3 size: 13 residues.

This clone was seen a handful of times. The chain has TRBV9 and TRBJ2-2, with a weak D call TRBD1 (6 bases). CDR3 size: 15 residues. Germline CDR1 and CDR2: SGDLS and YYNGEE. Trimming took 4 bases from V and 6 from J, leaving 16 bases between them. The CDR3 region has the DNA TGTGCCAGCAGCCTAGACGGGTCAGGGGCCGGGGAGCTGTTTTTT. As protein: CASSLDGSGAGELFF.

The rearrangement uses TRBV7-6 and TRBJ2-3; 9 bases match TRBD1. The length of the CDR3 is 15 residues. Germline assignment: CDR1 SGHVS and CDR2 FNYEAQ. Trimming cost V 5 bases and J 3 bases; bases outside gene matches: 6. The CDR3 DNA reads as TGTGCCAGCAGCCCCGACAGGGGGAGGACAGATACGCAGTATTTT. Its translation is CASSPDRGRTDTQYF.

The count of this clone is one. CDR3 sequence: CASSYSGTGNTIYF. CDR3 in DNA: TGTGCCAGCAGTTACTCAGGGACTGGAAACACCATATATTTT. The rearrangement links TRBV6-6 to TRBJ1-3, with D hard to call. Germline V gene data show CDR1 as MNHNY and CDR2 as SVGAGI (reference sequence). Trimming cost V 0 bases and J 2 bases, with 5 bases left between them. The CDR3 contains 14 residues.

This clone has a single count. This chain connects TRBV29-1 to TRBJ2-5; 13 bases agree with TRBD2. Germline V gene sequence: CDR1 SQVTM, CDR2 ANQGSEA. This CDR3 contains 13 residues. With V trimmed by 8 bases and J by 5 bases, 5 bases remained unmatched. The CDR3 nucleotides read TGCAGCACAAAGGGACTAGCGGGGGAGACCCAGTACTTC. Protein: CSTKGLAGETQYF.

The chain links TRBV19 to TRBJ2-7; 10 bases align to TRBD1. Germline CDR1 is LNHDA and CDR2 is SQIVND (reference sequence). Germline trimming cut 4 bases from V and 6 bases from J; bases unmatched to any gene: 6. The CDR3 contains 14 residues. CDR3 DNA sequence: TGTGCCAGTAGTACGGGACAGGGGCCTCGCGAGCAGTACTTC. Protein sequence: CASSTGQGPREQYF.

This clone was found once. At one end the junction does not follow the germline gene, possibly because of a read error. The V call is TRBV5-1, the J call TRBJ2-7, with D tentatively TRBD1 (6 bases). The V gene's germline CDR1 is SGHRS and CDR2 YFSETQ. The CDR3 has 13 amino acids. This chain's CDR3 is CASIQQGSYEQYF. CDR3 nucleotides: TGTGCCAGCATCCAACAGGGTTCCTACGAGCAGTACTTC.

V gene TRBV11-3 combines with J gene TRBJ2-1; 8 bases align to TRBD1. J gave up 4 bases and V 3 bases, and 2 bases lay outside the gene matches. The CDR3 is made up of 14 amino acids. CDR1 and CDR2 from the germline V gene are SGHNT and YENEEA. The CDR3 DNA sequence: TGTGCCAGCAGCTTTGGACAGGGATACAATGAGCAGTTCTTC. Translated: CASSFGQGYNEQFF.